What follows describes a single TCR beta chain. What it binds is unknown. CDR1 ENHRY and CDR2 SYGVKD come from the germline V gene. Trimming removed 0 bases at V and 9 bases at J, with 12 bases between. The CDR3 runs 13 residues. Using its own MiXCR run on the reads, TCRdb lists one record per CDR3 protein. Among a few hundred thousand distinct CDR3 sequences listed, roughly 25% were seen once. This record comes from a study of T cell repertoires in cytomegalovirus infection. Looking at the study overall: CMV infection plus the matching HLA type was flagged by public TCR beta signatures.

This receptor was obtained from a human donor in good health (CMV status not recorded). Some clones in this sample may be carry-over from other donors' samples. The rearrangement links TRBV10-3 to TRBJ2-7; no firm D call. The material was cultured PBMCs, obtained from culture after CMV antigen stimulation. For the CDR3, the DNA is TGTGCCATCAGTGAGTCGTCGCCGGCGGTGCAGTACGTC. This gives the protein CAISESSPAVQYV.